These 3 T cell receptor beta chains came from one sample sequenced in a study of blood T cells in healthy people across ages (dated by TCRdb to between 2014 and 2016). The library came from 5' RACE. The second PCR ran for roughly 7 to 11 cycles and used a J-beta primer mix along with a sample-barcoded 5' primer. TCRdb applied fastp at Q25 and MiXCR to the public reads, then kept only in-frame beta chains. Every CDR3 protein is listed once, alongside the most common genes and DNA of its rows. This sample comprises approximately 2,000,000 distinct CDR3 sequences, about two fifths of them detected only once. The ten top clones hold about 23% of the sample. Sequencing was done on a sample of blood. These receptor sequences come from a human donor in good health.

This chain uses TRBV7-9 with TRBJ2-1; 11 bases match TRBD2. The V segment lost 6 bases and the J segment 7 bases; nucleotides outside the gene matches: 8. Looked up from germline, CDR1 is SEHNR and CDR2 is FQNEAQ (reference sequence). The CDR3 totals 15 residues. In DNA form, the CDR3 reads TGTGCCAGCAGTGGTACTAGCGGGGGTTGGAATGAGCAGTTCTTC. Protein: CASSGTSGGWNEQFF.

The CDR3 coding sequence is TGTGCCAGCAGCGTATATGGGGTATGGGATACTGAAGCTTTCTTT. It yields the protein CASSVYGVWDTEAFF. J is TRBJ1-1 and V is TRBV9; no clear D gene. V lost 1 base, J lost 5 bases, and 15 bases lay in between. The germline V gene encodes CDR1 SGDLS and CDR2 YYNGEE. The CDR3 contains 15 residues.

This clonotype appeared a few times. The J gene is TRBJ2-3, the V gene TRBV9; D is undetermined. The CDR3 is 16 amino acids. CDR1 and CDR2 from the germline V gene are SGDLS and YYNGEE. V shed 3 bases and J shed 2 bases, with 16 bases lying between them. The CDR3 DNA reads TGTGCCAGCAGCGCCCCACCAGGATCCCCCACAGATACGCAGTATTTT. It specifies CASSAPPGSPTDTQYF.